This TCR beta chain was captured in a study of blood T cells in healthy people across ages. Trimming took off 6 bases at V and 0 bases at J, with 12 bases between the two ends. Germline-derived CDR1 and CDR2 are SGHAT and FQNNGV. The CDR3 runs to 15 residues. A second PCR of about 6 to 12 cycles used a sample-barcoded 5' primer and a J-beta primer mix. Each CDR3 protein is one row after TCRdb ran MiXCR on the 5' RACE reads. The data contain over a million distinct CDR3 sequences, approximately 43% of them singletons. In this sample, this clonotype turned up a few times. This receptor was taken from a woman between 18 and 29 years old in good health. The chain combines TRBV11-2 with TRBJ2-1; D call uncertain. Sequenced sample: blood. The DNA for the CDR3 is TGTGCCAGCAGTCCCTTGCGGCGCTCCTACAATGAGCAGTTCTTC. Translation gives CASSPLRRSYNEQFF.